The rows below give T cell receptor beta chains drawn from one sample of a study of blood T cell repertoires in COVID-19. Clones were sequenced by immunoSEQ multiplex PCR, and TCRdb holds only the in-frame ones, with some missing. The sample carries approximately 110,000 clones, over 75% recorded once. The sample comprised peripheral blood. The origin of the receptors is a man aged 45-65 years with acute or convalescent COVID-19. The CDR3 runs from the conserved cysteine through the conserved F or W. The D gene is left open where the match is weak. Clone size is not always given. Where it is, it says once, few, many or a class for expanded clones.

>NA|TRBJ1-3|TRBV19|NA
TGTGCCAGTAGTCATATCGACAGGATCTCTGGAAACACCATATATTTT
CASSHIDRISGNTIYF
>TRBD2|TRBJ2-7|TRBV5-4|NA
TGTGCCAGCAGCCAAGGACTAGGGAGCTCCTACGAGCAGTACTTC
CASSQGLGSSYEQYF
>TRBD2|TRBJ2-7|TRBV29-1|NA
TGCAGCGTTGGCGGGACTAGAATCTACGAGCAGTACTTC
CSVGGTRIYEQYF
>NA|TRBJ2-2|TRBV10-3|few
TGTGCCATCAGTGAGGCGGGACAGATGAACACCGGGGAGCTGTTTTTT
CAISEAGQMNTGELFF
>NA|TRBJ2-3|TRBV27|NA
TGTGCCAGCAGCTACCCCCCGGGGGATACGCAGTATTTT
CASSYPPGDTQYF
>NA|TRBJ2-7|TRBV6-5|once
TGTGCCAGCAGTTACGCCCGACAGGGAGGCTACTACGAGCAGTACTTC
CASSYARQGGYYEQYF
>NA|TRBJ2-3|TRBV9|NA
TGTGCCAGCAGCGTAGGGGGGGGGCCAGATACGCAGTATTTT
CASSVGGGPDTQYF
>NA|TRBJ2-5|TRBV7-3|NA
TGTGCCAGCAGCTTATCGGGCGGGCGGGAGACCCAGTACTTC
CASSLSGGRETQYF
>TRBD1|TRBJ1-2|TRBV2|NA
TGTGCCAGCAGTGAACAGGGGGCCAACTATGGCTACACCTTC
CASSEQGANYGYTF
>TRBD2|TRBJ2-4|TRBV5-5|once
TGTGCCAGCAGCCCCGGGACTAGCGGAAACATTCAGTACTTC
CASSPGTSGNIQYF
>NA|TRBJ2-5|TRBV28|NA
TGTGCCAGCAGTTTGGGGGCTAGCGGAGCCTCCCAAGAGACCCAGTACTTC
CASSLGASGASQETQYF
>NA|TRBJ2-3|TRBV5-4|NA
TGTGCCAGCAGCTTGCCCAGAGATACGCAGTATTTT
CASSLPRDTQYF
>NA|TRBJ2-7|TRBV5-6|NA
TGTGCCAGCAGCTTGGGGAGATACGAGCAGTACTTC
CASSLGRYEQYF
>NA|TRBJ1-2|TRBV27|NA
TGTGCCAGCAGTTTAGGGAGCGGGATGGGGCGGAGCGGCTACACCTTC
CASSLGSGMGRSGYTF
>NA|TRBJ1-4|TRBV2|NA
TGTGCCAGCAGGGACAGTGGCGCTGTCAATGAAAAACTGTTTTTT
CASRDSGAVNEKLFF
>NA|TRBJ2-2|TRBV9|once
TGTGCCAGCAGCGTAGCAGCAGGGGACACCGGGGAGCTGTTTTTT
CASSVAAGDTGELFF
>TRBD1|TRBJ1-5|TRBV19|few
TGTGCCAGTAGGGACGCGACAGGGGCCCGGAATCAGCCCCAGCATTTT
CASRDATGARNQPQHF
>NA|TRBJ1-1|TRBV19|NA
TGTGCCAGTAGTTCCCGCAGGGAGAACACTGAAGCTTTCTTT
CASSSRRENTEAFF
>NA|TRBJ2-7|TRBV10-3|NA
TGTGCCATCAGTGACCGGGAGTCGGATGAGCAGTACTTC
CAISDRESDEQYF
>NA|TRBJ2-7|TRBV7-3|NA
TGTGCCAGCAGCCCCGGGCCCAGGGCCTACGAGCAGTACTTC
CASSPGPRAYEQYF
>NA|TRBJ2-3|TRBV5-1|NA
TGCGCCAGCAGCTTGGACGGACACACAGATACGCAGTATTTT
CASSLDGHTDTQYF
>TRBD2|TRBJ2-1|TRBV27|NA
TGTGCCAGCAGTGCCTCTCAGTTAGGGACTAGATCTTTCAATGAGCAGTTCTTC
CASSASQLGTRSFNEQFF
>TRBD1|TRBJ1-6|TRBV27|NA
TGTGCCAGCAGACACACGACAGGGACAAATTCACCCCTCCACTTT
CASRHTTGTNSPLHF
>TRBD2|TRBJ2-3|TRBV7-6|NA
TGTGCCAGCAGCTTACCCACTAGCGGGGGCGTCGATACGCAGTATTTT
CASSLPTSGGVDTQYF
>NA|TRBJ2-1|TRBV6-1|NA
TGTGCCAGCAGTGAACTCGGCGGATACAATGAGCAGTTCTTC
CASSELGGYNEQFF
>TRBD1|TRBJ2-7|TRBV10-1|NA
TGCGCCAGCAGTGAAGGGGGCTTCGAGCAGTACTTC
CASSEGGFEQYF
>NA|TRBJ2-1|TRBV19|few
TGTGCCAGTAAGCAGGGGTATAGCAATGAGCAGTTCTTC
CASKQGYSNEQFF
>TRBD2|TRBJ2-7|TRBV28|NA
TGTGCCAGCAGCCTGACCCTAGCGGGGGGCTCCTACGAGCAGTACTTC
CASSLTLAGGSYEQYF
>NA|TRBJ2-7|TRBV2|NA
TGTGCCAGCGGCAGAGGAGCTCTTGCTAAGGAGCAGTACTTC
CASGRGALAKEQYF
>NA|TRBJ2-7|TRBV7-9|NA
TGTGCCAGCAGCCCGCGGAGAGCCTACGAGCAGTACTTC
CASSPRRAYEQYF
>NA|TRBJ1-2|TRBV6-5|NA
TGTGCCAGCAGTTACTCATCCGGGTTGGGCTATGGCTACACCTTC
CASSYSSGLGYGYTF
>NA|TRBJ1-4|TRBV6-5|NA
TGTGCCAGCACAAGAACGGGGTCAACTAATGAAAAACTGTTTTTT
CASTRTGSTNEKLFF
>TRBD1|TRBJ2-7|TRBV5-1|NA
TGCGCCAGCAGCTCTGACAGGGATTACGAGCAGTACTTC
CASSSDRDYEQYF
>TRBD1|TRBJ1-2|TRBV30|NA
TGTGCCTGGAGTAGAAGAGGGACAGGGCGCTATGGCTACACCTTC
CAWSRRGTGRYGYTF
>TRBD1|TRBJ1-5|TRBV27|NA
TGTGCCAGCATGACAGGGGCATCGGGTCCCCAGCATTTT
CASMTGASGPQHF
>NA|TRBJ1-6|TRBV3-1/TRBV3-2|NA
TGTGCCAGCAGCCAGTCCGTGGACACAAGCTCCTATAATTCACCCCTCCACTTT
CASSQSVDTSSYNSPLHF
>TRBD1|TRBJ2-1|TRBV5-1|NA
TGCGCCAGCAAGGGACAGGGGAGATTCAATGAGCAGTTCTTC
CASKGQGRFNEQFF
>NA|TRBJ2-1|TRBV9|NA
TGTGCCTCTAACCGGGCCTACGGCGGGGATGAGCAGTTCTTC
CASNRAYGGDEQFF
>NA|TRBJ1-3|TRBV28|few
TGTGCCAGCATGGACGGGAGCTCTGGAAACACCATATATTTT
CASMDGSSGNTIYF
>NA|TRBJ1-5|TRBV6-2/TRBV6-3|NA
TGTGCCAGCAGTTGGGGGGCCGGGGGGGCTAATCAGCCCCAGCATTTT
CASSWGAGGANQPQHF
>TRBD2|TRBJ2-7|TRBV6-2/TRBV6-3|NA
TGTGCCAGCAGTTCGACGAGACGACTAGCGGGAGGTTTGGAGGAGCAGTACTTC
CASSSTRRLAGGLEEQYF
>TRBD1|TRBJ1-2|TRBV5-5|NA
TGTGCCAGCAGCTTGGTTGGAGGGGGCAACTATGGCTACACCTTC
CASSLVGGGNYGYTF
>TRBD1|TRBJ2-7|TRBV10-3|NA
TGTGCCGTCCGGGACAGCGAAGATTACGAGCAGTACTTC
CAVRDSEDYEQYF
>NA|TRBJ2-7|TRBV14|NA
TGTGCCAGCAGCCAAGTCGGGGACGAGCAGTACTTC
CASSQVGDEQYF
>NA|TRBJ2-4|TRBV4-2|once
TGTGCCAGCAGCCAAGCGGACAGGGAGGGAAACATTCAGTACTTC
CASSQADREGNIQYF
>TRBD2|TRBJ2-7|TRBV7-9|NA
TGTGCCAGCAGCTCCTCGCTAGCGGGAACCTACGAGCAGTACTTC
CASSSSLAGTYEQYF
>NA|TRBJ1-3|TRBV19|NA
TGTGCCAGTAGATCCGCGGGGAACACCATATATTTT
CASRSAGNTIYF
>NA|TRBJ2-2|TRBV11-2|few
TGTGCCAGCAGCTTAATAGGCAGGGGAAGCACCGGGGAGCTGTTTTTT
CASSLIGRGSTGELFF
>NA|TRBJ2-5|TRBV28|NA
TGTGCCACTCAGTCCGGGTCTGAGACCCAGTACTTC
CATQSGSETQYF
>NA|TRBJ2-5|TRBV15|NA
TGTGCCACCAGCAGAGATAGGGGGGGCCGTGAGACCCAGTACTTC
CATSRDRGGRETQYF
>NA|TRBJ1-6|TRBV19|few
TGTGCCACAGTAGGACAGCCGAATTCACCCCTCCACTTT
CATVGQPNSPLHF